This T cell receptor beta chain was captured by sequencing in a study of blood T cell repertoires in COVID-19. Study-wide background: Acute and convalescent COVID-19 specimens originated in the United States, Italy and Spain. PBMCs, B-cell-depleted T cells, or T cells provided the cDNA or gDNA that made up the material.

The CDR3 contains 13 residues. The V gene's germline CDR1 is SGHTA and CDR2 FQGNSA. Trimming at V came to 5 bases and at J to 7 bases, leaving 2 bases not matched to a gene. Per the study methods: How many nucleated cells were present was estimated from reference gene primer amplification. Sequencing used immunoSEQ multiplex PCR; TCRdb keeps in-frame clones, though not all of them. V and J calls and clone size are given by that table; D and trimming were obtained from the DNA. The table shows 250,000 to 350,000 clones, with roughly 88% occurring only once. This TCR was sampled from a man younger than 35 with active or convalescent COVID-19. Source material: peripheral blood. V is TRBV7-2 and J is TRBJ2-3; 11 nucleotides line up with TRBD2. The CDR3 is CASSRLAGNTQYF. CDR3 coding DNA: TGTGCCAGCAGCCGACTAGCGGGGAATACGCAGTATTTT.